This T cell receptor beta chain was profiled in a study of blood T cell repertoires in COVID-19. In the study's own analysis: Quantification of nucleated cells was approximated via reference gene primer amplification. Method: immunoSEQ multiplex PCR; TCRdb's copy keeps in-frame clones and lacks some. The V and J calls and clone size come from that table; D and trimming were worked out from the DNA. The repertoire holds 150,000 or so clones, with over 85% as singletons. The sequenced material came from peripheral blood. This TCR was recovered from a man aged 55 to 70 with active or convalescent COVID-19.

The CDR3 bases are TGTGCCAGCTCACCAGCAGGGAGGGGCACTGAAGCTTTCTTT. It specifies CASSPAGRGTEAFF. The chain uses TRBV18 and TRBJ1-1; D is perhaps TRBD1 (5 bases). This CDR3 spans 14 amino acids. Germline loops: CDR1 KGHSH, CDR2 LQKENI. The germline V and J ends were trimmed by 2 bases and 4 bases, with 11 bases remaining between them.